Each of the 14 T cell receptor beta chains below was sequenced from the same sample in a study of blood T cells in healthy people across ages. Through a sample-barcoded 5' primer and a J-beta primer mix, a second PCR was run for roughly 6 to 12 cycles. One entry per CDR3 protein results from TCRdb running MiXCR on the 5' RACE reads. The sample comprises 1.5 million to 2 million distinct CDR3 sequences, 30% to 40% of which are singletons, and about 21% rests with the top ten. The sample comprised blood. The receptors derive from a human donor in good health.

The chain joins TRBV12-3 or TRBV12-4 to TRBJ1-1; D is ambiguous. The V and J ends lost 5 bases and 9 bases respectively, with 16 bases between them. CDR3 size: 13 residues. CDR3 in DNA: TGTGCCAGCAGTCCCCGTCCTAGCCCTCAAGCTTTCTTT. Amino acids: CASSPRPSPQAFF.

The rearrangement joins TRBV6-5 to TRBJ1-2; D is possibly TRBD1 (6 bases). The CDR3 has 13 amino acids. Germline-derived CDR1 and CDR2 are MNHEY and SVGAGI. V was cut by 10 bases and J by 2 bases, with 14 bases left in between. The CDR3 loop is CATRIQGNYGYTF. The CDR3, as DNA: TGTGCCACCCGAATTCAGGGGAACTATGGCTACACCTTC.

In its sample, this clonotype was seen a few times. This chain links TRBV6-5 with TRBJ1-1; D not resolved. There are 12 residues in the CDR3. Germline V gene lookup returns CDR1 MNHEY and CDR2 SVGAGI. V was cut by 5 bases and J by 3 bases, with 7 bases left in between. The CDR3 protein is CASSVDDTEAFF. The CDR3 DNA follows: TGTGCCAGCAGTGTAGATGACACTGAAGCTTTCTTT.

The chain employs TRBV13 and TRBJ2-7; weak D call: TRBD1 (6 bases). Germline V gene data show CDR1 as PRHDT and CDR2 as FYEKMQ (reference sequence). CDR3 size: 15 residues. V lost 2 bases, J lost 4 bases, and 15 bases lay in between. This CDR3 is CASSLRGRGTYEQYF. CDR3 DNA sequence: TGTGCCAGCAGCTTAAGAGGCAGGGGTACTTACGAGCAGTACTTC.

This clonotype was recorded many times. The chain couples TRBV13 to TRBJ2-7, with 11 bases that match TRBD1. The ends lost 5 bases at V and 3 bases at J; junction bases unmatched: 3. The length of the CDR3 is 14 residues. Germline CDR1 is PRHDT and CDR2 is FYEKMQ (reference sequence). CDR3 loop: CASSPGQGVYEQYF. The DNA of the CDR3 is TGTGCCAGCAGCCCGGGACAGGGGGTCTACGAGCAGTACTTC. The whole variable domain, filled in from reference TRBV13 and TRBJ2-7, reads AAGVIQSPRHLIKEKRETATLKCYPIPRHDTVYWYQQGPGQDPQFLISFYEKMQSDKGSIPDRFSAQQFSDYHSELNMSSLELGDSALYFCASSPGQGVYEQYFGPGTRLTVT.

The chain is built from TRBV7-3 and TRBJ2-1, with D perhaps matching TRBD1 (5 bases). Germline CDR1 SGHTA, CDR2 FQGTGA. CDR3 length: 15 residues. Trimming cost V 2 bases and J 4 bases, with 12 bases left between them. Here the CDR3 DNA reads TGTGCCAGCAGCTTAGATAAGGGGCGATACAATGAGCAGTTCTTC. The encoded protein is CASSLDKGRYNEQFF.

The J gene is TRBJ2-5, the V gene TRBV6-5; 8 bases are shared with TRBD1. The closer fit of TRBJ2-7 to the DNA end suggests the J call may be wrong. The germline CDR1 and CDR2 sequences are MNHEY and SVGAGI. The CDR3 runs 13 residues. Here the CDR3 DNA reads TGTGCCAGCAGGCGGACAGGGTCTGGCGAGCAGTACTTC. This translates into CASRRTGSGEQYF.

The J gene is TRBJ1-5, the V gene TRBV2; D is unclear. The germline V and J ends were trimmed by 0 bases and 5 bases, with 8 bases remaining between them. The germline gives CDR1 SNHLY, CDR2 FYNNEI. The CDR3 is made up of 14 amino acids. The CDR3 here is CASSEAPRYQPQHF. The DNA for the CDR3 is TGTGCCAGCAGTGAAGCGCCAAGGTATCAGCCCCAGCATTTT.

A few counts support this clonotype. A read error may account for a junction end that differs from germline. The J gene is TRBJ1-1, the V gene TRBV4-3, with D possibly matching TRBD1 (5 bases). Germline values: CDR1 LGHNA, CDR2 YSLEER. The CDR3 sequence is 14 residues long. Written as DNA, the CDR3 is TGCGCCAGTAGCCAAGGCCTCACAGGCCCTGAAGCTTTCTTT. Its translation is CASSQGLTGPEAFF.

The chain employs TRBV7-3 and TRBJ2-4, with a tentative D call TRBD1 (6 bases). The CDR3 extends over 16 amino acids. In germline, CDR1 is SGHTA, CDR2 FQGTGA. V lost 1 base, J lost 13 bases, and 23 bases lay in between. CDR3: CASSLNPGEWDNEQYF. For the CDR3, the DNA is TGTGCCAGCAGCTTAAATCCAGGGGAATGGGACAATGAGCAGTACTTC.

V usage is TRBV6-1 and J usage is TRBJ2-5; no definite D call. The end of the DNA aligns better with TRBJ2-7, so the J call may be wrong. This CDR3 has 12 residues. Germline assignment: CDR1 MNHNS and CDR2 SASEGT. DNA for the CDR3: TGTGCCAGCAGATTGGACCCCTACGAGCAGTACTTC. Amino acid sequence: CASRLDPYEQYF.

This rearrangement joins TRBV7-9 to TRBJ2-4, with TRBD2 identical over 9 bases. The CDR3 loop spans 18 amino acids. Germline CDR1 is SEHNR and CDR2 is FQNEAQ (reference sequence). Trimming removed 1 base from V and 0 bases from J; junction bases left unmatched: 7. CDR3 DNA: TGTGCCAGCAGCTTAGTAGGCGGGGGGGCGCTAGCCAAAAACATTCAGTACTTC. Its translation: CASSLVGGGALAKNIQYF.

The chain recombines TRBV28 with TRBJ1-5; no definite D call. Germline CDR1 MDHEN, CDR2 SYDVKM. Trimming cost V 0 bases and J 0 bases, with 6 bases left between them. This CDR3 has 15 amino acids. Here the CDR3 reads CASSLCGDSNQPQHF. The CDR3 DNA follows: TGTGCCAGCAGTTTATGTGGGGATAGCAATCAGCCCCAGCATTTT.

This rearrangement joins TRBV2 to TRBJ2-1, with 7 positions matching TRBD2. This CDR3 contains 14 residues. Germline trimming cut 0 bases from V and 14 bases from J; bases unmatched to any gene: 10. Germline CDR1 and CDR2: SNHLY and FYNNEI. The CDR3 sequence is CASSEAETSILEFF. In DNA, the CDR3 is TGTGCCAGCAGTGAAGCGGAGACTAGCATTTTGGAGTTCTTC.